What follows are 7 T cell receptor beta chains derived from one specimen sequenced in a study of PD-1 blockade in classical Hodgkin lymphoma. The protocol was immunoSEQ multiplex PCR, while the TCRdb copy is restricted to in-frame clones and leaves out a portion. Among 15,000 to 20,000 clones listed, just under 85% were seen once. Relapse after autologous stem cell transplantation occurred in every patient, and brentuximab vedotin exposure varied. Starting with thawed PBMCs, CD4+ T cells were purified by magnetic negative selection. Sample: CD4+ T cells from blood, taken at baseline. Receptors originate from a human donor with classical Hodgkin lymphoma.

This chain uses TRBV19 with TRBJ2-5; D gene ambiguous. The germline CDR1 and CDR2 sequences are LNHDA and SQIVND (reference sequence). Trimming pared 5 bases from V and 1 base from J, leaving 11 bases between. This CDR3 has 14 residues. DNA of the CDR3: TGTGCCAGTAGTTCCGACCAAGTCCAAGAGACCCAGTACTTC. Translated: CASSSDQVQETQYF.

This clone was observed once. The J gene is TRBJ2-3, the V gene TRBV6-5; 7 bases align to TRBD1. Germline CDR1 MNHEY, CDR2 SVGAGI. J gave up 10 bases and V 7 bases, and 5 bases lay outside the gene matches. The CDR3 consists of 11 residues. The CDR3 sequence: CASTVGTAQYF. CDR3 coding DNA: TGTGCCAGCACTGTAGGGACAGCGCAGTATTTT.

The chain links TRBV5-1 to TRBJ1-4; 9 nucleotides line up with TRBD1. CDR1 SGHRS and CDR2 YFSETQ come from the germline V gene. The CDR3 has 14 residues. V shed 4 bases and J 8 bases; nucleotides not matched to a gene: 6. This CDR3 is CASSANRGQEKLFF. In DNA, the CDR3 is TGCGCCAGCAGCGCCAACAGGGGGCAGGAAAAACTGTTTTTT.

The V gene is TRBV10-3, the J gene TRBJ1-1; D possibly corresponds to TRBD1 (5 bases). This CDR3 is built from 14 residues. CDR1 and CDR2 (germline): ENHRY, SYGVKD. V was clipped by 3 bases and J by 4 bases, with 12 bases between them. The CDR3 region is CAISEGVVGTEAFF. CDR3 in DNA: TGTGCCATCAGTGAAGGGGTGGTGGGCACTGAAGCTTTCTTT.

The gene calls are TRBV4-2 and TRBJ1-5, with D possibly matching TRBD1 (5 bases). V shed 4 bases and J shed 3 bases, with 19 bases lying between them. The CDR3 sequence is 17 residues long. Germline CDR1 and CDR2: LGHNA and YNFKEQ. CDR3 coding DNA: TGTGCCAGCAGCCGCGCATCAGGGAAGGGAAACAATCAGCCCCAGCATTTT. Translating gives CASSRASGKGNNQPQHF.

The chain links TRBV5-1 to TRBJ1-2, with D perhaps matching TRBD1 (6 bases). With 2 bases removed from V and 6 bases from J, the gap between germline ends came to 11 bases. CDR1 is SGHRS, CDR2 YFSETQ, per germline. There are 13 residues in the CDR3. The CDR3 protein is CASSLQGPNGYTF. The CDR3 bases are TGCGCCAGCAGCTTACAGGGCCCTAATGGCTACACCTTC.

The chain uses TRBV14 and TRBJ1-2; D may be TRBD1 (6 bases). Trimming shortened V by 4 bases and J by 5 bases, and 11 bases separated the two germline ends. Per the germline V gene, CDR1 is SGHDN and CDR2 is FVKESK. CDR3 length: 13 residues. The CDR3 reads CASSPEQGYGYTF. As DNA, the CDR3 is TGTGCCAGCAGCCCAGAACAGGGTTATGGCTACACCTTC.